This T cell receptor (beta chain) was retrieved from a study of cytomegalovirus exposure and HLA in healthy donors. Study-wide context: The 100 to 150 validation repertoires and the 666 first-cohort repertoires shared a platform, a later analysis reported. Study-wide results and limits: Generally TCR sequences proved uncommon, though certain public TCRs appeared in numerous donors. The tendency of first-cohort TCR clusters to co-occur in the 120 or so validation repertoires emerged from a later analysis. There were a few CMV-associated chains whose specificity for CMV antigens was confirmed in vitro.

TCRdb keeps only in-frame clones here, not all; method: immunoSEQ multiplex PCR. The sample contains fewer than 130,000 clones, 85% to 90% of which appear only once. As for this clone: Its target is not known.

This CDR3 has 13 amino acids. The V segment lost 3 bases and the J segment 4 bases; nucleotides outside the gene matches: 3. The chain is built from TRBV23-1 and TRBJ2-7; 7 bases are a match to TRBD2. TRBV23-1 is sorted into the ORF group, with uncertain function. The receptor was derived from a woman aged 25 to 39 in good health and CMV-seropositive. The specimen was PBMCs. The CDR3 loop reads CASSQLGGYEQYF. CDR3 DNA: TGCGCCAGCAGTCAGCTCGGGGGGTACGAGCAGTACTTC.